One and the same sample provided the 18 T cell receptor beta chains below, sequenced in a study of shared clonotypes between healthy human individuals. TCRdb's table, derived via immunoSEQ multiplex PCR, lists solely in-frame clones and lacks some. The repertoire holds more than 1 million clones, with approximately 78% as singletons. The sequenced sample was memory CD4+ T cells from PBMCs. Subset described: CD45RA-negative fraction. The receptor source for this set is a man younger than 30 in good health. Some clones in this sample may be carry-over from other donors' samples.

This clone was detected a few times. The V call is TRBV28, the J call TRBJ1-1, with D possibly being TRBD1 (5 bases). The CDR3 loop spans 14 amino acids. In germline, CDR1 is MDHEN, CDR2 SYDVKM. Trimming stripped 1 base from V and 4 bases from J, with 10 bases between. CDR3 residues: CASSLLGVGTEAFF. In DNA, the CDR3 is TGTGCCAGCAGTTTATTGGGGGTGGGCACTGAAGCTTTCTTT.

The CDR3 loop reads CASSFGRGNQETQYF. CDR3 in DNA: TGCGCCAGCAGCTTCGGACGCGGTAACCAAGAGACCCAGTACTTC. The chain joins TRBV5-1 to TRBJ2-5; D call uncertain. The CDR3 runs to 15 residues. Trimming removed 2 bases at V and 0 bases at J, with 11 bases between. Germline V gives CDR1 SGHRS, CDR2 YFSETQ.

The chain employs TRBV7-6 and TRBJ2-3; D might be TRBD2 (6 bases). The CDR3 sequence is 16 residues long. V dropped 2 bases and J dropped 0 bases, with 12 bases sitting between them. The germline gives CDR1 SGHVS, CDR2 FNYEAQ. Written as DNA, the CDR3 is TGTGCCAGCAGCTTATGGGCGGGATCTAGCACAGATACGCAGTATTTT. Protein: CASSLWAGSSTDTQYF.

The DNA of the CDR3 is TGTGCCAGCAGCCATCAAGGTCCGGATCAGGAGCTGTTTTTT. Encoded protein: CASSHQGPDQELFF. The rearrangement joins TRBV14 to TRBJ2-2; D gene uncertain. From germline, CDR1 is SGHDN and CDR2 FVKESK. Trimming pared 3 bases from V and 10 bases from J, leaving 15 bases between. The CDR3 runs to 14 residues.

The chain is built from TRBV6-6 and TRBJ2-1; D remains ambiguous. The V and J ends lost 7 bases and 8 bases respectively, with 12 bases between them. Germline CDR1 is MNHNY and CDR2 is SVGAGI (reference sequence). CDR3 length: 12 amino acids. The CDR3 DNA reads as TGTGCCAGCACCCTTCTAGGAGATGAGCAGTTCTTC. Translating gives CASTLLGDEQFF.

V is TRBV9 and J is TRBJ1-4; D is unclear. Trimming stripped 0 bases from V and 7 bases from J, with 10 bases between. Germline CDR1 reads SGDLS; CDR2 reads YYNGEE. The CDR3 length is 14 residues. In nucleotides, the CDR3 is TGTGCCAGCAGCGTAGGGGCCCACAGTGAAAAACTGTTTTTT. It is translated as CASSVGAHSEKLFF.

This CDR3 reads CASGLASGRATYNEQFF. Here the CDR3 DNA reads TGTGCTAGTGGTTTGGCTAGCGGGAGAGCTACCTACAATGAGCAGTTCTTC. The V and J genes are TRBV12-5 and TRBJ2-1, with 10 bases identical to TRBD2. The CDR3 totals 17 residues. Trimming cost V 1 base and J 2 bases; bases outside gene matches: 5. CDR1 and CDR2 from the germline V gene are LGHNT and FRNRAP.

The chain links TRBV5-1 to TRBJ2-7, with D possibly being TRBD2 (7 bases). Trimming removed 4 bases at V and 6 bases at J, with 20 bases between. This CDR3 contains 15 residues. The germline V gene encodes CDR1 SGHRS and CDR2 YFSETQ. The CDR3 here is CASSARRGGRAEQYF. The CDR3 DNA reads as TGCGCCAGCAGCGCCAGGAGGGGGGGACGCGCCGAGCAGTACTTC.

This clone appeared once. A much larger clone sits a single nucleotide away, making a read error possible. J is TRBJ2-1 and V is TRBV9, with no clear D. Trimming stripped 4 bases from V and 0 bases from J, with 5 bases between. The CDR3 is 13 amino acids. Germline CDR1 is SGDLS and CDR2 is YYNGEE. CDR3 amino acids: CASSSSSYNEQFF. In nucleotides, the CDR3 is TGTGCCAGCAGCTCCAGCTCCTACAATGAGCAGTTCTTC.

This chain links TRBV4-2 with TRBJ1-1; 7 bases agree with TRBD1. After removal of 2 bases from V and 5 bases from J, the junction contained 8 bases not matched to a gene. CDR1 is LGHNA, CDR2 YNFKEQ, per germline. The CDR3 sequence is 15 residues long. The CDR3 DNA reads TGTGCCAGCAGCCAACTTACAGGGGCGGGGACTGAAGCTTTCTTT. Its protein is CASSQLTGAGTEAFF.

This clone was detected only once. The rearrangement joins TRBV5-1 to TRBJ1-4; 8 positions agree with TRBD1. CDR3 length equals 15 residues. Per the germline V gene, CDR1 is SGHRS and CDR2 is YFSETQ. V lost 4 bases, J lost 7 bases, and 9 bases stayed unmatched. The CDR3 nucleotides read TGCGCCAGCAGCCCCGCCAGGGGGCAAGGTGAAAAACTGTTTTTT. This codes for CASSPARGQGEKLFF.

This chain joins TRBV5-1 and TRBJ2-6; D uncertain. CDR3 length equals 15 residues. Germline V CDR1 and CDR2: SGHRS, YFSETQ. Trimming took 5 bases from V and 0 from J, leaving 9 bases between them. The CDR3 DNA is TGCGCCAGCAGGACGTTAAACTCTGGGGCCAACGTCCTGACTTTC. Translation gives CASRTLNSGANVLTF.

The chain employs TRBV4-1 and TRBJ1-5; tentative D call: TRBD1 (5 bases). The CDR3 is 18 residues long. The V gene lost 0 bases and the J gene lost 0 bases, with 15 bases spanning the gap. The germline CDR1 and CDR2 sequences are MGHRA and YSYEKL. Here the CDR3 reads CASSQEVPVGGSNQPQHF. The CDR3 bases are TGCGCCAGCAGCCAAGAAGTCCCAGTGGGGGGTAGCAATCAGCCCCAGCATTTT.

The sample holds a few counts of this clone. In DNA, the CDR3 is TGTGCCAGCAAATCAGGGGTCGAAGCTTTCTTT. The encoded protein is CASKSGVEAFF. The chain combines TRBV28 with TRBJ1-1, with D perhaps TRBD1 (6 bases). Trimming left V 7 bases short and J 8 bases short, with 11 bases between. CDR3 size: 11 residues. Germline V lookup: CDR1 MDHEN, CDR2 SYDVKM.

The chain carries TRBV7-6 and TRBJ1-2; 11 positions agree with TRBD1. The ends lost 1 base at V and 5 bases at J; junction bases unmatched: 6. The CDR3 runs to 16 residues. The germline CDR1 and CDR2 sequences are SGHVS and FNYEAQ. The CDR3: CASSLVWGQGEYGYTF. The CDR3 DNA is TGTGCCAGCAGCTTAGTGTGGGGACAGGGGGAGTATGGCTACACCTTC.

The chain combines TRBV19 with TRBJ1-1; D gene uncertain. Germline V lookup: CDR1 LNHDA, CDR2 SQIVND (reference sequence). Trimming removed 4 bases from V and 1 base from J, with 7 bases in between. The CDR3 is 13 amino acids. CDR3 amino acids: CASSKLENTEAFF. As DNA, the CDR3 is TGTGCCAGTAGTAAATTGGAGAACACTGAAGCTTTCTTT.

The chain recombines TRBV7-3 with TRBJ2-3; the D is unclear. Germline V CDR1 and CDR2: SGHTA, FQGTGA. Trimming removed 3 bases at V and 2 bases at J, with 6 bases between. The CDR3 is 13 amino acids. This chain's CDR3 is CASSFGFTDTQYF. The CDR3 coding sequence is TGTGCCAGCAGCTTCGGCTTCACAGATACGCAGTATTTT. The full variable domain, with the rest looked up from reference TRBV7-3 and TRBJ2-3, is GAGVSQTPSNKVTEKGKYVELRCDPISGHTALYWYRQSLGQGPEFLIYFQGTGAADDSGLPNDRFFAVRPEGSVSTLKIQRTERGDSAVYLCASSFGFTDTQYFGPGTRLTVL.

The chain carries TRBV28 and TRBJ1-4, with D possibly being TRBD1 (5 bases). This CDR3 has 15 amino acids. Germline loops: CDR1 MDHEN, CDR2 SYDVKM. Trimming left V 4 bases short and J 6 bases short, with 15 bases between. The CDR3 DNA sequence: TGTGCCAGCAGTTCCCGGGGTCAGGGCTATGAAAAACTGTTTTTT. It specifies CASSSRGQGYEKLFF.